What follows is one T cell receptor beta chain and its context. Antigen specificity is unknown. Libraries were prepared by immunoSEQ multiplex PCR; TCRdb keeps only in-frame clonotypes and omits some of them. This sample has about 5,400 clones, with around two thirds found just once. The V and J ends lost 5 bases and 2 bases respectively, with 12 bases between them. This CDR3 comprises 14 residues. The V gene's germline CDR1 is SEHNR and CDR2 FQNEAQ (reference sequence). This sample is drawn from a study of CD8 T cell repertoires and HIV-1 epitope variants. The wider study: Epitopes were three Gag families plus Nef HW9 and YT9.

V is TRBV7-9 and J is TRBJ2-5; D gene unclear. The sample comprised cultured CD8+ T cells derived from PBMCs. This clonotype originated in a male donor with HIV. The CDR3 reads CASSHDTNQETQYF. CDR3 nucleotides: TGTGCCAGCAGCCACGACACTAATCAAGAGACCCAGTACTTC.